The 15 T cell receptor beta chains listed next were all sequenced from one sample in a study of blood T cell repertoires in COVID-19. Data came from immunoSEQ multiplex PCR; TCRdb stores just in-frame clones and leaves some out. The sample has 200,000 to 250,000 clones; approximately 80% are singletons. The sequencing sample was made of PBMCs or T cells enriched from blood (not recorded which). Receptor source: a woman aged 55-69 years who had recovered from COVID-19.

The rearrangement joins TRBV19 to TRBJ2-4, with a tentative D call TRBD2 (5 bases). The CDR3 sequence is 15 residues long. Trimming removed 3 bases from V and 3 bases from J, with 12 bases in between. The germline V gene has CDR1 LNHDA and CDR2 SQIVND (reference sequence). The CDR3 spells CASSMAARDKNIQYF. Written as DNA, the CDR3 is TGTGCCAGTAGTATGGCAGCTCGGGACAAAAACATTCAGTACTTC.

The V gene is TRBV11-2, the J gene TRBJ2-4, with D unresolved. Germline assignment: CDR1 SGHAT and CDR2 FQNNGV. This CDR3 comprises 18 residues. Between the trimmed V and J ends, which lost 0 bases and 0 bases, there was a span of 15 bases. CDR3 loop: CASSLDSVYSVAKNIQYF. CDR3 nucleotides: TGTGCCAGCAGCTTAGACTCGGTTTACAGTGTAGCCAAAAACATTCAGTACTTC. The whole variable domain, remainder taken from reference TRBV11-2 and TRBJ2-4, is EAGVAQSPRYKIIEKRQSVAFWCNPISGHATLYWYQQILGQGPKLLIQFQNNGVVDDSQLPKDRFSAERLKGVDSTLKIQPAKLEDSAVYLCASSLDSVYSVAKNIQYFGAGTRLSVL.

The rearrangement uses TRBV11-1 and TRBJ1-1; D may be TRBD1 (5 bases). The CDR3 has 12 residues. The germline V and J ends were trimmed by 5 bases and 11 bases, with 15 bases remaining between them. Germline-derived CDR1 and CDR2 are SGHAT and FQDESV (reference sequence). The chain's CDR3 is CASSDGSRGAFF. The CDR3 DNA reads TGTGCCAGCAGCGACGGTAGCCGGGGGGCTTTCTTT.

The genes are TRBV6-5 and TRBJ1-5; no reliable D call. Trimming pared 4 bases from V and 2 bases from J, leaving 12 bases between. The germline V gene has CDR1 MNHEY and CDR2 SVGAGI. The CDR3 sequence is 15 residues long. The CDR3 region has the DNA TGTGCCAGCAGTTCAGTGGAGGCGGGCAATCAGCCCCAGCATTTT. Residues: CASSSVEAGNQPQHF.

V and J are TRBV7-3 and TRBJ1-2; D is possibly TRBD1 (5 bases). The germline V gene has CDR1 SGHTA and CDR2 FQGTGA. The V and J ends lost 5 bases and 6 bases respectively, with 13 bases between them. The CDR3 runs to 13 residues. The CDR3 nucleotides are TGTGCCAGCAGCCAAACCAGGGTGGATGGCTACACCTTC. Residues: CASSQTRVDGYTF.

CDR3 sequence (DNA): TGTGCCAGTAGTCAGGACTATGGCTACACCTTC. It translates to CASSQDYGYTF. The chain joins TRBV19 to TRBJ1-2; D is ambiguous. CDR3 length equals 11 residues. V was cut by 5 bases and J by 3 bases, with 4 bases left in between. Germline V gene sequence: CDR1 LNHDA, CDR2 SQIVND (reference sequence).

The chain combines TRBV6-5 with TRBJ2-1; 8 positions match TRBD1. CDR3 size: 15 residues. The germline V gene has CDR1 MNHEY and CDR2 SVGAGI. Trimming removed 6 bases from V and 8 bases from J; junction bases left unmatched: 12. The CDR3 here is CASRFDRGHFDEQFF. The CDR3 DNA is TGTGCCAGCAGATTTGACAGGGGACACTTTGATGAGCAGTTCTTC.

This clone appeared a few times. The chain joins TRBV15 to TRBJ2-1, with D unclear. CDR1 and CDR2 from the germline V gene are LNHNV and YYDKDF (reference sequence). V lost 2 bases and J 6 bases, leaving 8 bases between the germline ends. The length of the CDR3 is 13 residues. The CDR3 region is CATSRLTGNEQFF. The CDR3 bases are TGTGCCACCAGCAGACTCACGGGCAATGAGCAGTTCTTC.

V usage is TRBV4-2 and J usage is TRBJ1-2, with 8 bases identical to TRBD1. This CDR3 has 16 amino acids. Unmatched junction bases numbered 10, after V lost 1 base and J lost 6 bases. Germline loops: CDR1 LGHNA, CDR2 YNFKEQ. The CDR3 DNA reads as TGTGCCAGCAGCCAAGTAACACAGGGGGTAACGGATGGCTACACCTTC. Amino acids: CASSQVTQGVTDGYTF.

This chain links TRBV5-1 with TRBJ1-1; 12 bases are shared with TRBD1. This CDR3 is built from 19 residues. With 4 bases clipped from V and 1 base from J, the junction kept 14 bases outside the gene matches. The germline V gene has CDR1 SGHRS and CDR2 YFSETQ. The CDR3 sequence: CASSRGQGAIQVRNTEAFF. The CDR3 bases are TGCGCCAGCAGCCGGGGACAGGGGGCAATCCAGGTCAGGAACACTGAAGCTTTCTTT.

This clone has just one count. The chain uses TRBV3-1 (or the pseudogene TRBV3-2) and TRBJ2-1; D is possibly TRBD2 (6 bases). V lost 4 bases, J lost 15 bases, and 16 bases lay in between. CDR1 is LGHDT and CDR2 is YNNKEL in the germline V gene (reference sequence). The CDR3 totals 12 residues. CDR3 sequence reads: CASSRRPGLTFF. The CDR3 DNA is TGTGCCAGCAGCCGACGCCCGGGACTCACGTTCTTC.

This sequence joins TRBV14 and TRBJ1-2; D call uncertain. The CDR3 covers 13 residues. CDR1 and CDR2 from the germline V gene are SGHDN and FVKESK. V lost 4 bases to trimming and J lost 5 bases, with 11 bases between them. CDR3 sequence: CASSLEPEYGYTF. As DNA, the CDR3 is TGTGCCAGCAGCCTGGAGCCGGAGTATGGCTACACCTTC.

J is TRBJ2-5 and V is TRBV10-3; 13 bases align to TRBD2. The V gene end was trimmed by 4 bases and the J gene end by 5 bases; junction bases not matched to a gene: 4. CDR3 length: 15 residues. Germline V lookup: CDR1 ENHRY, CDR2 SYGVKD. DNA for the CDR3: TGTGCCATCAGTGGGACTAGCGGGGGCCGGGAGACCCAGTACTTC. This gives the protein CAISGTSGGRETQYF.

V and J are TRBV5-6 and TRBJ2-3; TRBD2 aligns across 9 bases. J lost 3 bases, V lost 0 bases, and 8 bases had no gene match. The CDR3 loop spans 17 amino acids. The germline gives CDR1 SGHDT, CDR2 YYEEEE. In nucleotides, the CDR3 is TGTGCCAGCAGCTTGGTAGGGCGGGGGGGCCAGACAGATACGCAGTATTTT. It translates to CASSLVGRGGQTDTQYF. Drawing the rest from reference TRBV5-6 and TRBJ2-3, the complete variable domain is DAGVTQSPTHLIKTRGQQVTLRCSPKSGHDTVSWYQQALGQGPQFIFQYYEEEERQRGNFPDRFSGHQFPNYSSELNVNALLLGDSALYLCASSLVGRGGQTDTQYFGPGTRLTVL.

In its sample, this clone was seen once. This chain links TRBV10-3 with TRBJ2-7, with D perhaps TRBD1 (5 bases). This CDR3 comprises 12 residues. The V end was cut by 6 bases, the J end by 5 bases, with 11 bases between. Per the germline V gene, CDR1 is ENHRY and CDR2 is SYGVKD. CDR3 sequence (DNA): TGTGCCATCAGGCAGGGCTCTCACGAGCAGTACTTC. Its protein product is CAIRQGSHEQYF.